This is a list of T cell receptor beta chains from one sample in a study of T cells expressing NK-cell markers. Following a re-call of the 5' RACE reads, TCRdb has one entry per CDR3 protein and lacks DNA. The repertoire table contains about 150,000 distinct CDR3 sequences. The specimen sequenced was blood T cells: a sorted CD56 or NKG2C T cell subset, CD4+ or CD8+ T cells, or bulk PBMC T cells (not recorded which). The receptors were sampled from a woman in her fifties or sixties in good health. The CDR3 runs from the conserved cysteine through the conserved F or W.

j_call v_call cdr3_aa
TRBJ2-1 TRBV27 CASSLSAGPSSYNEQFF
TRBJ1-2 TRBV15 CATSRNRGRRGYTF
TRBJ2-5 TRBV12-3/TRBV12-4 CASSYLTPTGSRESAKAETQYF
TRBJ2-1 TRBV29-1 CSVEQWGGYNEQFF
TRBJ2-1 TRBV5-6 CASSFLLSSYNEQFF
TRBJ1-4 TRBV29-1 CSVEEVVRGELFF
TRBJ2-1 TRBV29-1 CSVEPSGRNNEQFF
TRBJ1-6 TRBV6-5 CASSYGTEPLHF
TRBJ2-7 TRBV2 CASSDSEIYEQYF
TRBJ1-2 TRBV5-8 CASNTGTGDPNYGYTF
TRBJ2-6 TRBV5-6 CASSLDLGSGANVLTF
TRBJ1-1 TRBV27 CASSLREGRDAFF
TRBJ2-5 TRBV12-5 CASGPPRAGVLETQYF
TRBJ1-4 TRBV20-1 CSARDPSDEKLFF
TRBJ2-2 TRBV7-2 CASNSRAAAITGELFF